The 27 T cell receptor beta chains given below trace back to one sample, sequenced in a study of OX40 agonist ivuxolimab in advanced cancers. TCRdb's table, derived via immunoSEQ multiplex PCR, lists solely in-frame clones and lacks some. Of over 60,000 clones listed, approximately 90% are singletons. The source material was CD4+ or CD8+ T cells sorted from blood, sampled in a trial of the OX40 agonist ivuxolimab. Receptors originate from an adult with an advanced solid tumor such as melanoma, head and neck, liver or kidney cancer.

V usage is TRBV29-1 and J usage is TRBJ2-3; D gene unclear. Germline lookup yields CDR1 SQVTM and CDR2 ANQGSEA. The CDR3 contains 11 residues. Trimming took 7 bases from V and 6 from J, leaving 11 bases between them. The CDR3 loop is CSALTGDTQYF. CDR3 in DNA: TGCAGCGCCCTGACTGGGGATACGCAGTATTTT.

This clone was picked up one time. The chain employs TRBV23-1 and TRBJ1-6; 7 bases map to TRBD1. TRBV23-1 is labeled an ORF, and its function is uncertain. V lost 6 bases, J lost 7 bases, and 9 bases stayed unmatched. The CDR3 has 15 residues. The chain's CDR3 is CASRKTGRRNSPLHF. CDR3 in DNA: TGCGCCAGCAGGAAGACAGGGAGAAGGAATTCACCCCTCCACTTT.

The chain uses TRBV28 and TRBJ1-1; D not certain. Germline V gene sequence: CDR1 MDHEN, CDR2 SYDVKM. The germline V and J ends were trimmed by 8 bases and 4 bases, with 14 bases remaining between them. CDR3 size: 13 residues. This CDR3 is CASRSSLGTEAFF. The DNA for the CDR3 is TGTGCCAGCCGGTCCAGCCTGGGCACTGAAGCTTTCTTT.

The chain recombines TRBV4-1 with TRBJ2-5; 11 bases fit TRBD2. The CDR3 runs to 22 residues. The junction had 20 bases not matched to a gene; V was cut back by 0 bases and J by 2 bases. CDR1 and CDR2 from the germline V gene are MGHRA and YSYEKL. The CDR3 reads CASSQERGVGLAGLEGQETQYF. In DNA form, the CDR3 reads TGCGCCAGCAGCCAAGAACGCGGGGTTGGACTAGCGGGCCTGGAGGGACAAGAGACCCAGTACTTC.

The V call is TRBV19, the J call TRBJ2-7; 14 bases fit TRBD2. The germline V gene encodes CDR1 LNHDA and CDR2 SQIVND (reference sequence). The CDR3 consists of 16 residues. Trimming removed 3 bases from V and 2 bases from J; junction bases left unmatched: 3. Here the CDR3 reads CASSIGTSGGTYEQYF. Here the CDR3 DNA reads TGTGCCAGTAGTATTGGGACTAGCGGGGGCACCTACGAGCAGTACTTC.

The chain links TRBV19 to TRBJ1-1, with unresolved D. The CDR3 totals 13 residues. The germline V and J ends were trimmed by 5 bases and 3 bases, with 10 bases remaining between them. The germline V gene has CDR1 LNHDA and CDR2 SQIVND (reference sequence). The CDR3 DNA reads TGTGCCAGTAGTGATCTAGGGCACACTGAAGCTTTCTTT. It encodes CASSDLGHTEAFF.

This sequence joins TRBV2 and TRBJ1-4; the D is unclear. Germline CDR1 and CDR2: SNHLY and FYNNEI. Deletions cut 3 bases from V and 2 bases from J, with 7 bases between. The CDR3 extends over 14 amino acids. DNA for the CDR3: TGTGCCAGCAGTGACAGGCAGACTAATGAAAAACTGTTTTTT. It codes for CASSDRQTNEKLFF.

The genes are TRBV5-4 and TRBJ1-1, with D possibly being TRBD1 (5 bases). CDR3 length equals 16 residues. The V end lost 0 bases, the J end lost 1 base, and 13 bases lay between the germline ends. The germline V gene has CDR1 SGHNT and CDR2 YYREEE (reference sequence). The CDR3, as DNA: TGTGCCAGCAGCTTGGTAGCAGGGTGGACGAACACTGAAGCTTTCTTT. Translating it yields CASSLVAGWTNTEAFF.

This clone was detected only once. The chain links TRBV19 to TRBJ2-1; tentative D call: TRBD1 (5 bases). In germline, CDR1 is LNHDA, CDR2 SQIVND (reference sequence). The CDR3 spans 14 residues. Trimming took 0 bases from V and 6 from J, leaving 9 bases between them. CDR3 sequence (DNA): TGTGCCAGTAGTATAGAACGGCAGGGCAATGAGCAGTTCTTC. Protein: CASSIERQGNEQFF.

This rearrangement joins TRBV30 to TRBJ2-3; TRBD1 agrees at 7 bases. Germline CDR1 and CDR2: GTSNPN and SVGIG (reference sequence). V gave up 2 bases and J gave up 1 base; unmatched junction bases: 9. This CDR3 region has 16 residues. The CDR3 sequence is CAWSLVTGWGTDTQYF. The CDR3 region has the DNA TGTGCCTGGAGTTTAGTGACAGGGTGGGGCACAGATACGCAGTATTTT.

This clone appeared once. This chain uses TRBV28 with TRBJ1-6; D remains ambiguous. The V end lost 7 bases, the J end lost 0 bases, and 10 bases lay between the germline ends. Germline V lookup: CDR1 MDHEN, CDR2 SYDVKM. This CDR3 has 15 residues. The CDR3 reads CASTADSSYNSPLHF. DNA for the CDR3: TGTGCCAGCACCGCAGATAGCTCCTATAATTCACCCCTCCACTTT. The full variable domain, rest sourced from reference TRBV28 and TRBJ1-6, is DVKVTQSSRYLVKRTGEKVFLECVQDMDHENMFWYRQDPGLGLRLIYFSYDVKMKEKGDIPEGYSVSREKKERFSLILESASTNQTSMYLCASTADSSYNSPLHFGNGTRLTVT.

The chain links TRBV29-1 to TRBJ1-1; maybe TRBD1 (6 bases). From germline, CDR1 is SQVTM and CDR2 ANQGSEA. V was trimmed by 6 bases and J by 7 bases, leaving 18 bases between them. The CDR3 is 13 residues long. CDR3 protein: CSVHTGTWGEAFF. DNA for the CDR3: TGCAGCGTCCACACAGGGACGTGGGGTGAAGCTTTCTTT.

V gene TRBV30 combines with J gene TRBJ1-2; no reliable D call. Germline values: CDR1 GTSNPN, CDR2 SVGIG (reference sequence). The CDR3 runs 14 residues. V lost 4 bases, J lost 2 bases, and 14 bases lay in between. CDR3: CAWKIVPENYGYTF. The CDR3 bases are TGTGCCTGGAAGATAGTGCCCGAGAACTATGGCTACACCTTC. Supplemented by reference TRBV30 and TRBJ1-2, the full variable domain reads SQTIHQWPATLVQPVGSPLSLECTVEGTSNPNLYWYRQAAGRGLQLLFYSVGIGQISSEVPQNLSASRPQDRQFILSSKKLLLSDSGFYLCAWKIVPENYGYTFGSGTRLTVV.

Note on this clone: One end of the junction fails to match germline, which may point to a read error. CDR3 residues: CAGSLEVRQGMGGYTF. The CDR3 nucleotides read TGTGCCGGCAGTTTAGAGGTCCGACAGGGTATGGGTGGCTACACCTTC. V and J are TRBV28 and TRBJ1-2, with TRBD1 identical over 7 bases. CDR3 length equals 16 residues. Germline values: CDR1 MDHEN, CDR2 SYDVKM.

The chain recombines TRBV19 with TRBJ1-2; the D gene is possibly TRBD1 (6 bases). The CDR3 covers 13 residues. Trimming pared 5 bases from V and 2 bases from J, leaving 9 bases between. CDR1 and CDR2 (germline): LNHDA, SQIVND (reference sequence). CDR3 protein: CASSFTGNYGYTF. CDR3 DNA: TGTGCCAGTAGTTTCACAGGGAACTATGGCTACACCTTC.

Turning to this clone: One end of the junction does not line up with germline, which may come from a read error. As DNA, the CDR3 is TGCGCCAGCAGCCCTCTAGGCGAGTCCCTGAAGACTGAAGCTTTCTTT. Translated, it gives CASSPLGESLKTEAFF. The rearrangement joins TRBV4-3 to TRBJ1-1; D unresolved. The CDR3 is 16 residues long. Germline V gene data show CDR1 as LGHNA and CDR2 as YSLEER.

The rearrangement uses TRBV10-3 and TRBJ1-1; D call uncertain. CDR3 length: 14 residues. CDR1 ENHRY and CDR2 SYGVKD come from the germline V gene. Trimming took 4 bases from V and 1 from J, leaving 10 bases between them. Here the CDR3 reads CAISVAKPNTEAFF. In nucleotides, the CDR3 is TGTGCCATCAGTGTGGCCAAACCGAACACTGAAGCTTTCTTT.

The CDR3 spells CASRGWGVLSKADTQYF. In nucleotides, the CDR3 is TGCGCCAGCAGGGGGTGGGGGGTCCTTTCCAAGGCAGATACGCAGTATTTT. The chain employs TRBV10-2 and TRBJ2-3; D is possibly TRBD2 (6 bases). The CDR3 runs 17 residues. The ends were cut back, 6 bases at V and 4 bases at J, with 23 bases in the middle. CDR1 WSHSY and CDR2 SAAADI come from the germline V gene.

V usage is TRBV28 and J usage is TRBJ2-7; TRBD2 is a possible D gene (6 bases). V dropped 3 bases and J dropped 2 bases, with 17 bases sitting between them. Germline CDR1 and CDR2: MDHEN and SYDVKM. The CDR3 covers 16 residues. As DNA, the CDR3 is TGTGCCAGCAGTTTCTCCTATGGGACTCCTACCTACGAGCAGTACTTC. Protein product: CASSFSYGTPTYEQYF. Using reference TRBV28 and TRBJ2-7 for the parts outside the CDR3, the full variable domain is DVKVTQSSRYLVKRTGEKVFLECVQDMDHENMFWYRQDPGLGLRLIYFSYDVKMKEKGDIPEGYSVSREKKERFSLILESASTNQTSMYLCASSFSYGTPTYEQYFGPGTRLTVT.

The chain uses TRBV10-3 and TRBJ2-5, with D unresolved. Gene TRBJ2-7 matches the end of the DNA better, so the J call may be wrong. This CDR3 is built from 14 residues. Germline V gene lookup returns CDR1 ENHRY and CDR2 SYGVKD. CDR3 residues: CAISEGFGPYEQYF. The CDR3 DNA sequence: TGTGCCATCAGTGAGGGGTTCGGGCCCTACGAGCAGTACTTC.

The chain uses TRBV27 and TRBJ1-1; maybe TRBD1 (5 bases). The CDR3 is 15 residues long. V was shortened by 9 bases and J by 1 base, with 18 bases between the two germline ends. Germline assignment: CDR1 MNHEY and CDR2 SMNVEV (reference sequence). CDR3 nucleotides: TGTGCCAGTACTTTCCAGGGAGGGGAGAACACTGAAGCTTTCTTT. This codes for CASTFQGGENTEAFF.

This chain connects TRBV6-6 to TRBJ2-7; no clear D. CDR3 length: 14 residues. V was trimmed by 7 bases and J by 4 bases, leaving 17 bases between them. Germline CDR1 reads MNHNY; CDR2 reads SVGAGI (reference sequence). CDR3 in DNA: TGTGCCAGCATTCATACTGGCAGGTGGTACGAGCAGTACTTC. Protein: CASIHTGRWYEQYF.

The gene calls are TRBV6-5 and TRBJ2-1, with TRBD1 as a possible D gene (6 bases). The CDR3 extends over 15 amino acids. From germline, CDR1 is MNHEY and CDR2 SVGAGI. Trimming stripped 4 bases from V and 4 bases from J, with 14 bases between. CDR3 protein: CASSSRTVAYNEQFF. The CDR3 DNA reads as TGTGCCAGCAGTTCCCGGACAGTGGCTTACAATGAGCAGTTCTTC.

V usage is TRBV5-4 and J usage is TRBJ2-5; D might be TRBD1 (5 bases). This CDR3 is built from 13 residues. V lost 6 bases to trimming and J lost 2 bases, with 11 bases between them. The V gene's germline CDR1 is SGHNT and CDR2 YYREEE (reference sequence). For the CDR3, the DNA is TGTGCCAGCACGAAACAGGAGCAAGAGACCCAGTACTTC. Protein sequence: CASTKQEQETQYF.

The chain links TRBV28 to TRBJ1-1; 7 nucleotides align to TRBD1. V dropped 6 bases and J dropped 4; count of bases not matched to a gene: 5. The CDR3 contains 13 residues. Germline-derived CDR1 and CDR2 are MDHEN and SYDVKM. CDR3 bases: TGTGCCAGCAGGCGACAGGGCGGCACTGAAGCTTTCTTT. This gives the protein CASRRQGGTEAFF.

The chain combines TRBV5-1 with TRBJ1-6, with no clear D. Germline lookup yields CDR1 SGHRS and CDR2 YFSETQ. CDR3 length equals 16 residues. V was pared by 0 bases and J by 0 bases, with 7 bases between. The CDR3 region has the DNA TGCGCCAGCAGCTTGGGAGCGAGCTCCTATAATTCACCCCTCCACTTT. Translated: CASSLGASSYNSPLHF.

V gene TRBV18 combines with J gene TRBJ1-1, with D possibly matching TRBD1 (5 bases). V lost 6 bases and J lost 0, with 8 bases in between. Germline V gene sequence: CDR1 KGHSH, CDR2 LQKENI. The CDR3 totals 13 residues. CDR3 loop: CASSKGLNTEAFF. CDR3 DNA: TGTGCCAGCTCTAAGGGGTTGAACACTGAAGCTTTCTTT. The full variable domain, in which reference TRBV18 and TRBJ1-1 provide the parts outside the CDR3, is NAGVMQNPRHLVRRRGQEARLRCSPMKGHSHVYWYRQLPEEGLKFMVYLQKENIIDESGMPKERFSAEFPKEGPSILRIQQVVRGDSAAYFCASSKGLNTEAFFGQGTRLTVV.